The 8 T cell receptor beta chains presented below share a single source sample, sequenced in a study of shared clonotypes between healthy human individuals. Measured with immunoSEQ multiplex PCR; TCRdb has only the in-frame clones, and not every one. This sample has around 700,000 clones, with about two thirds found just once. The specimen sequenced was memory CD4+ T cells sorted from blood. Stated subset: CD45RA-negative fraction. The receptors come from a woman in her thirties in good health.

This chain uses TRBV5-4 with TRBJ2-5; D perhaps matches TRBD1 (6 bases). In germline, CDR1 is SGHNT, CDR2 YYREEE (reference sequence). Between the trimmed V and J ends, which lost 4 bases and 1 base, there was a span of 11 bases. The CDR3 length is 14 residues. The CDR3 is CASSSGTFQETQYF. DNA for the CDR3: TGTGCCAGCAGCAGTGGGACATTCCAAGAGACCCAGTACTTC.

This chain links TRBV6-6 with TRBJ1-3; D is ambiguous. The length of the CDR3 is 14 residues. Germline V lookup: CDR1 MNHNY, CDR2 SVGAGI (reference sequence). The V and J ends lost 6 bases and 2 bases respectively, with 11 bases between them. The CDR3 nucleotides are TGTGCCAGCAGGGACCACTTAGCTGGAAACACCATATATTTT. Translation gives CASRDHLAGNTIYF.

V is TRBV2 and J is TRBJ1-5, with 7 bases matching TRBD1. Unmatched junction bases numbered 11, after V lost 6 bases and J lost 0 bases. Per the germline V gene, CDR1 is SNHLY and CDR2 is FYNNEI. The CDR3 totals 17 residues. CDR3 DNA: TGTGCCAGCAGGGGAGCCCGGGACAGCTATAGCAATCAGCCCCAGCATTTT. This translates into CASRGARDSYSNQPQHF.

The chain is built from TRBV19 and TRBJ2-2, with 12 nucleotides matching TRBD2. The J segment lost 3 bases and the V segment lost 8 bases, leaving 1 base of the junction unmatched. Germline V gene sequence: CDR1 LNHDA, CDR2 SQIVND (reference sequence). The CDR3 spans 14 residues. The CDR3 bases are TGTGCCAGTGGACTAGCGGGATACACCGGGGAGCTGTTTTTT. This encodes CASGLAGYTGELFF.

The V gene is TRBV18, the J gene TRBJ1-5; 8 bases agree with TRBD1. The CDR3 is 14 amino acids. The germline gives CDR1 KGHSH, CDR2 LQKENI. Trimming took 6 bases from V and 7 from J; bases not matched to a gene: 8. The CDR3 region is CASSYGTGRQPQHF. In DNA, the CDR3 is TGTGCCAGCTCTTATGGGACAGGTCGGCAGCCCCAGCATTTT.

The rearrangement links TRBV7-9 to TRBJ1-6, with D unresolved. V shed 7 bases and J shed 10 bases, with 11 bases lying between them. This CDR3 is built from 12 residues. CDR1 and CDR2 from the germline V gene are SEHNR and FQNEAQ (reference sequence). For the CDR3, the DNA is TGTGCCAGCACCTCTTCTCACTCACCCCTCCACTTT. This translates into CASTSSHSPLHF.

This clone was seen only a few times. V and J are TRBV6-1 and TRBJ1-2; the match to TRBD1 covers 8 bases. This CDR3 has 13 residues. Germline V lookup: CDR1 MNHNS, CDR2 SASEGT. V was pared by 7 bases and J by 4 bases, with 5 bases of the junction left unmatched. DNA of the CDR3: TGTGCCAGCACCAGGGGGCCTGCCTATGGCTACACCTTC. Amino acids: CASTRGPAYGYTF.

Only a few counts were recorded for this clone. The chain uses TRBV5-4 and TRBJ1-2; 9 nucleotides align to TRBD1. The CDR3 is 15 residues long. The germline V gene has CDR1 SGHNT and CDR2 YYREEE (reference sequence). After removal of 0 bases from V and 8 bases from J, the junction contained 8 bases not matched to a gene. CDR3 region: CASSLARGQGSGYTF. The CDR3 coding sequence is TGTGCCAGCAGCTTGGCCAGAGGACAGGGGTCCGGCTACACCTTC.